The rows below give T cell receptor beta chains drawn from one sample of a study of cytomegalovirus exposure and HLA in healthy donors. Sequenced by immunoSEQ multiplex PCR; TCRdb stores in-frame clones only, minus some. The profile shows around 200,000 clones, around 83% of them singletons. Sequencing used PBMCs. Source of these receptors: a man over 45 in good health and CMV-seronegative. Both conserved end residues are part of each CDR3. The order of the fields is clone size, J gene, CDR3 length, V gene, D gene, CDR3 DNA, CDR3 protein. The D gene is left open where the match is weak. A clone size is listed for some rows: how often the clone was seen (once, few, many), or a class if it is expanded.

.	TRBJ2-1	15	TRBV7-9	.	TGTGCCAGCAGCTTAGGGACAGTAACCTACAATGAGCAGTTCTTC	CASSLGTVTYNEQFF
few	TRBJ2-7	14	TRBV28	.	TGTGCCAGCAGTTTAACAGTCCCCAGTTACGAGCAGTACTTC	CASSLTVPSYEQYF
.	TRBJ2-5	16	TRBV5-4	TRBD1	TGTGCCAGCAGCGCGGACAGGAACACGCCAAAGGAGACCCAGTACTTC	CASSADRNTPKETQYF
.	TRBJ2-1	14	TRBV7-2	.	TGTGCCAGCAGCTCCCGGACTGCGTACAATGAGCAGTTCTTC	CASSSRTAYNEQFF
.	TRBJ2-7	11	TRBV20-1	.	TGCAGTGCTGCCCTTGAGGGTGAGCAGTACTTC	CSAALEGEQYF
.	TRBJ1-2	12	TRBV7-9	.	TGCGCCAGCAGCCACGCAGGGGTTGCGTTCACCTTC	CASSHAGVAFTF
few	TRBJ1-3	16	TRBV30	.	TGTGCCTGGAGTCCCCGGGAGTTCTCCTCTGGAAACACCATATATTTT	CAWSPREFSSGNTIYF
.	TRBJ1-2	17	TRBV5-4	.	TGTGCCAGCAGCTTGGCCGCGGGACCCCTACTAGGCTATGGCTACACCTTC	CASSLAAGPLLGYGYTF
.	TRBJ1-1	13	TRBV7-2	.	TGTGCCAGCGCCAGGGCTCCGAACACTGAAGCTTTCTTT	CASARAPNTEAFF
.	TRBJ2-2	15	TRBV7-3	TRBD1	TGTGCCAGCAGCTACTCAGGGGGCGCAAAAGGGGAGCTGTTTTTT	CASSYSGGAKGELFF
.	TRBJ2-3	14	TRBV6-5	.	TGTGCCAGCAGTACCTCGTCTATCACAGATACGCAGTATTTT	CASSTSSITDTQYF
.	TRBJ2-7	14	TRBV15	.	TGTGCCACCAGCAGAGTGGGGGGAGAGTACGAGCAGTACTTC	CATSRVGGEYEQYF
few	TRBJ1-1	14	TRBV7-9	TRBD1	TGTGCCAGCAGCATCAGGACAGGATCCACTGAAGCTTTCTTT	CASSIRTGSTEAFF
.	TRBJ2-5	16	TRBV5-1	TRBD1	TGCGCCAGCATCGTGGGGGACAGGGGGCGGTTGGAGACCCAGTACTTC	CASIVGDRGRLETQYF
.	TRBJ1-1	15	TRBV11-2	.	TGTGCCAGCAGCTCCCGACAGGTCCTGAACACTGAAGCTTTCTTT	CASSSRQVLNTEAFF
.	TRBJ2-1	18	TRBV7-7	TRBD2	TGTGCTAGCAGCTTAGTGCCTAGCGGGAGGGGTGAGGTCAATGAGCAGTTCTTC	CASSLVPSGRGEVNEQFF
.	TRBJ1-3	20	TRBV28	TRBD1	TGTGCCAGCAGACTGAGATCACAGGGGGCGCAAAGAATCTCTGGAAACACCATATATTTT	CASRLRSQGAQRISGNTIYF
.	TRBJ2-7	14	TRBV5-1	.	TGCGCCAGCAGCTTACAATCTAGCTCCTACGAGCAGTACTTC	CASSLQSSSYEQYF
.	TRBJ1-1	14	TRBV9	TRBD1	TGTGCCAGCAGCGTGGGACAGGGACTCTTTGAAGCTTTCTTT	CASSVGQGLFEAFF
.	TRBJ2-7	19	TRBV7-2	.	TGTGCCAGCAGCTTAGGGCGAGGGGGGGCAGGGAAAAGGTCCTACGAGCAGTACTTC	CASSLGRGGAGKRSYEQYF
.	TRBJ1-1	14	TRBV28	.	TGTGCCAGCAGGGGGACAAGGGTTAATACTGAAGCTTTCTTT	CASRGTRVNTEAFF